These 20 T cell receptor beta chains came from one sample sequenced in a study of blood T cells in healthy people across ages. Together with a sample-barcoded 5' primer, a J-beta primer mix was included in a second PCR lasting roughly 6 to 12 cycles. MiXCR, run by TCRdb on the 5' RACE reads, gives a single entry per CDR3 protein. The table has over 1,500,000 distinct CDR3 sequences, less than 50% seen once. The sequenced sample was blood. The receptors were gathered from a woman aged 40 to 55 in good health.

V usage is TRBV10-3 and J usage is TRBJ1-2; 10 positions match TRBD1. In germline, CDR1 is ENHRY, CDR2 SYGVKD. Trimming took 7 bases from V and 11 from J; bases not matched to a gene: 7. The CDR3 consists of 12 residues. The CDR3 here is CAITGTGERYTF. CDR3 coding DNA: TGTGCCATCACTGGGACAGGGGAGCGGTACACCTTC.

The chain has TRBV4-2 and TRBJ2-3; D gene uncertain. Germline-derived CDR1 and CDR2 are LGHNA and YNFKEQ. V lost 4 bases and J 2 bases, leaving 22 bases between the germline ends. There are 18 residues in the CDR3. In DNA, the CDR3 is TGTGCCAGCAGCCCACATTTAGCCGACGCCAGTTCCACAGATACGCAGTATTTT. Its protein product is CASSPHLADASSTDTQYF.

This clonotype appeared a few times. The CDR3 DNA sequence: TGTGCCAGCAGCGTAGGCGAGTGGAATGAGCAGTTCTTC. It specifies CASSVGEWNEQFF. The chain uses TRBV9 and TRBJ2-1; D gene ambiguous. The CDR3 runs to 13 residues. Germline V gene data show CDR1 as SGDLS and CDR2 as YYNGEE. Deletions cut 0 bases from V and 7 bases from J, with 8 bases between.

This clonotype appeared a few times. The V and J genes are TRBV7-8 and TRBJ2-6; a possible D gene is TRBD2 (5 bases). This CDR3 contains 16 residues. Trimming took 3 bases from V and 0 from J, leaving 9 bases between them. Germline CDR1 and CDR2: SGHVS and FQNEAQ. The DNA for the CDR3 is TGTGCCAGCAGCTTCGGGGTCAGCTCTGGGGCCAACGTCCTGACTTTC. Protein: CASSFGVSSGANVLTF.

This clonotype was observed a handful of times. This chain joins TRBV4-1 and TRBJ2-4; 7 bases are a match to TRBD1. After removal of 4 bases from V and 1 base from J, the junction contained 10 bases not matched to a gene. The CDR3 extends over 17 amino acids. Germline values: CDR1 MGHRA, CDR2 YSYEKL. The DNA for the CDR3 is TGCGCCAGCAGCCCGATGACAGGGAAGGTTGCCAAAAACATTCAGTACTTC. Its translation: CASSPMTGKVAKNIQYF.

A few counts support this clonotype. The chain has TRBV12-3 or TRBV12-4 and TRBJ2-6; D might be TRBD1 (6 bases). The CDR3 extends over 17 amino acids. The ends were cut back, 4 bases at V and 0 bases at J, with 13 bases in the middle. CDR3 amino acids: CASSWLVGGSGANVLTF. The CDR3 DNA reads as TGTGCCAGCAGTTGGCTAGTAGGGGGCTCTGGGGCCAACGTCCTGACTTTC.

This clonotype was counted between two and nine times. This chain uses TRBV6-5 with TRBJ2-5; 7 bases match TRBD2. The CDR3 spans 16 residues. V was pared by 2 bases and J by 5 bases, with 11 bases of the junction left unmatched. The germline V gene encodes CDR1 MNHEY and CDR2 SVGAGI. The CDR3 region has the DNA TGTGCCAGCAGTTACAACGGGGGGTGGTCCGCCGAGACCCAGTACTTC. Translation gives CASSYNGGWSAETQYF.

This clonotype has only a few counts. The chain recombines TRBV15 with TRBJ2-4, with 7 bases identical to TRBD1. V shed 3 bases, J shed 5 bases, and the junction held 7 bases outside the gene matches. The length of the CDR3 is 15 residues. CDR1 is LNHNV, CDR2 YYDKDF, per germline (reference sequence). The CDR3 protein is CATSSWDSRENIQYF. The DNA for the CDR3 is TGTGCCACCAGCAGTTGGGACAGTAGAGAAAACATTCAGTACTTC.

This clonotype has more than one count but fewer than ten. The gene calls are TRBV20-1 and TRBJ2-3, with D perhaps matching TRBD1 (6 bases). Per the germline V gene, CDR1 is DFQATT and CDR2 is SNEGSKA (reference sequence). The CDR3 sequence is 15 residues long. Trimming shortened V by 3 bases and J by 5 bases, and 18 bases separated the two germline ends. In nucleotides, the CDR3 is TGCAGTGCTAGCAGGGGACCCACGGGGATAGATACGCAGTATTTT. Protein product: CSASRGPTGIDTQYF.

The chain uses TRBV7-9 and TRBJ1-2, with D unclear. The CDR3 contains 14 residues. Trimming stripped 6 bases from V and 6 bases from J, with 17 bases between. The germline gives CDR1 SEHNR, CDR2 FQNEAQ (reference sequence). The CDR3 DNA reads as TGTGCCAGCAGACCGGACCTCTACTCGGATGGCTACACCTTC. Its translation is CASRPDLYSDGYTF.

The CDR3, as DNA: TGTGCCAGCAGCTCCAGGTCCGGACTCGGTGAAAAACTGTTTTTT. This gives the protein CASSSRSGLGEKLFF. The V and J genes are TRBV7-2 and TRBJ1-4; no clear D. Germline assignment: CDR1 SGHTA and CDR2 FQGNSA. The CDR3 totals 15 residues. Trimming took off 4 bases at V and 7 bases at J, with 16 bases between the two ends.

This clonotype was detected only a few times. The chain carries TRBV20-1 and TRBJ1-2; D ambiguous. Germline loops: CDR1 DFQATT, CDR2 SNEGSKA (reference sequence). This CDR3 has 13 residues. Trimming pared 1 base from V and 3 bases from J, leaving 9 bases between. The CDR3 here is CSARAPVYYGYTF. The DNA of the CDR3 is TGCAGTGCTAGAGCCCCGGTTTACTATGGCTACACCTTC.

Concerning this clonotype itself: One end of the junction fails to match germline, which may point to a read error. The J gene is TRBJ1-2, the V gene TRBV6-1; perhaps TRBD1 as D (6 bases). The CDR3 covers 15 residues. Germline V gene data show CDR1 as MNHNS and CDR2 as SASEGT. The CDR3 coding sequence is TGTGCCAACAGTGAAGCGCCGACAGGCCGCGGGGGCTACACCTTC. Translated: CANSEAPTGRGGYTF.

The sample holds a few counts of this clonotype. The V call is TRBV7-9, the J call TRBJ2-1; perhaps TRBD2 as D (5 bases). V shed 4 bases and J shed 7 bases, with 11 bases lying between them. This CDR3 has 13 residues. Germline values: CDR1 SEHNR, CDR2 FQNEAQ (reference sequence). The CDR3 coding sequence is TGTGCCAGCAGCTACACTGGGGAGAATGAGCAGTTCTTC. Amino acids: CASSYTGENEQFF.

V gene TRBV4-2 combines with J gene TRBJ2-7; D is possibly TRBD1 (6 bases). V lost 4 bases and J lost 2, with 12 bases in between. Germline assignment: CDR1 LGHNA and CDR2 YNFKEQ. The CDR3 sequence is 14 residues long. CDR3 coding DNA: TGTGCCAGCAGCCCAGGGACACACGCCTACGAGCAGTACTTC. Translating gives CASSPGTHAYEQYF.

V usage is TRBV11-2 and J usage is TRBJ2-7, with a weak D call TRBD1 (6 bases). Germline assignment: CDR1 SGHAT and CDR2 FQNNGV. Trimming left V 5 bases short and J 5 bases short, with 10 bases between. This CDR3 contains 12 residues. CDR3: CASSGHRDEQYF. The CDR3 nucleotides are TGTGCCAGCAGCGGCCACAGGGACGAGCAGTACTTC.

Turning to this clonotype: Relative to the germline gene, one junction end is altered; a read error may explain this. V gene TRBV28 combines with J gene TRBJ2-1; TRBD2 agrees at 12 bases. The CDR3 is 16 amino acids. Germline CDR1 MDHEN, CDR2 SYDVKM. CDR3 DNA sequence: TGTGCCAGTAGTTTTTTCGGACTAGCGGGGTACAATGAGCAGTTCTTC. This codes for CASSFFGLAGYNEQFF.

V and J are TRBV6-2 or TRBV6-3 and TRBJ1-1; D might be TRBD1 (6 bases). CDR1 and CDR2 (germline): MNHEY, SVGEGT. V lost 2 bases to trimming and J lost 0 bases, with 19 bases between them. There are 18 residues in the CDR3. The CDR3 loop is CASSYEPGDWKLNTEAFF. As DNA, the CDR3 is TGTGCCAGCAGTTACGAGCCAGGGGATTGGAAATTGAACACTGAAGCTTTCTTT.

The chain employs TRBV6-2 or TRBV6-3 and TRBJ1-5; D is undetermined. The CDR3 extends over 12 amino acids. CDR1 and CDR2 (germline): MNHEY, SVGEGT. V was clipped by 5 bases and J by 9 bases, with 11 bases between them. The CDR3 is CASSRGMGPQHF. CDR3 DNA sequence: TGTGCCAGCAGTCGAGGCATGGGGCCCCAGCATTTT.

This chain joins TRBV12-3 or TRBV12-4 and TRBJ2-3; 10 bases are a match to TRBD2. V gave up 6 bases and J gave up 7 bases; unmatched junction bases: 10. CDR3 length: 15 residues. The CDR3 sequence: CASRSPSGGAYTQYF. In nucleotides, the CDR3 is TGTGCCAGCAGAAGCCCCAGCGGGGGGGCGTATACGCAGTATTTT.